The entry below gives a single T cell receptor (beta chain) sequence along with its context. This sample stems from a study of shared clonotypes between healthy human individuals. For the study at large: Aged between 18 and 49, the donors were a couple of women and a few men. There were three CD4 naive, three CD4 memory, two CD8 naive and one CD8 memory plates per donor.

CD45RO-negative cells were positively selected for CCR7, leaving out terminally differentiated effector memory CD45RA+ cells. This CDR3 is built from 15 residues. Per germline, CDR1 MDHEN and CDR2 SYDVKM. Trimming removed 6 bases from V and 6 bases from J, with 21 bases in between. It was 150 to 250 ng DNA, about 30,000 T cell genomes, that sorted-subset replicate PCRs used. Clones were read by immunoSEQ multiplex PCR, and TCRdb kept only the in-frame ones, dropping some. Among around 550,000 clones listed, 85% to 95% were seen once. This clonotype was obtained from a woman under 40 in good health. The genes are TRBV28 and TRBJ2-7; D remains ambiguous. Sequencing was performed on naive CD8+ T cells sorted from blood. CDR3 DNA sequence: TGTGCCAGCAGCTTCGTCAAGCTAAGTCGTCCCGAGCAGTACTTC. Protein product: CASSFVKLSRPEQYF.